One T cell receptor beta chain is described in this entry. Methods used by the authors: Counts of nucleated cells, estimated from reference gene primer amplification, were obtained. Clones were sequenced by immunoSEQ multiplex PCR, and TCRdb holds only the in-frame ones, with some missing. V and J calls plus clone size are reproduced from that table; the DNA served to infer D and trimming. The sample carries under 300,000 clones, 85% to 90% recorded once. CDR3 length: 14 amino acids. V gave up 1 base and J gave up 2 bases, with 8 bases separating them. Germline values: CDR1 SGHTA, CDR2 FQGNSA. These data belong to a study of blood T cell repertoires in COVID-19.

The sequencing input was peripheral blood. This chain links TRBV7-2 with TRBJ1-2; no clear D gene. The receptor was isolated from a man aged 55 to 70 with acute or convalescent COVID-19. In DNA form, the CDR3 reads TGTGCCAGCAGCTTAGGATACCAGAACTATGGCTACACCTTC. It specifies CASSLGYQNYGYTF.